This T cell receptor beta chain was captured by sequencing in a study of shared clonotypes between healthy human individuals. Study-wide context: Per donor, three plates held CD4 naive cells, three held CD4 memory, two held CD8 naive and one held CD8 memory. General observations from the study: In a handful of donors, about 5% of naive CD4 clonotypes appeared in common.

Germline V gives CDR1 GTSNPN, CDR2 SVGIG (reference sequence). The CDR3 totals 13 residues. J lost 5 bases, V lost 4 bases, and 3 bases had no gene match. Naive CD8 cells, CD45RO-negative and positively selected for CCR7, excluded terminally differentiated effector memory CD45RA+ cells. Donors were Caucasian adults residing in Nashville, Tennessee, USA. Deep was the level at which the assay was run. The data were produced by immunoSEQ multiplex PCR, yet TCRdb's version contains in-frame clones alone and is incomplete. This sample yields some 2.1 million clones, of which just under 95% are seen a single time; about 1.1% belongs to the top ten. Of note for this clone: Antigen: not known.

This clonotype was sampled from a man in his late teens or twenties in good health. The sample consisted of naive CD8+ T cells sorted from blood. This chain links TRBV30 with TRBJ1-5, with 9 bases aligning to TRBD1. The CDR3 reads CAWTGQGDQPQHF. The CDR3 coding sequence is TGTGCCTGGACGGGACAGGGAGATCAGCCCCAGCATTTT.